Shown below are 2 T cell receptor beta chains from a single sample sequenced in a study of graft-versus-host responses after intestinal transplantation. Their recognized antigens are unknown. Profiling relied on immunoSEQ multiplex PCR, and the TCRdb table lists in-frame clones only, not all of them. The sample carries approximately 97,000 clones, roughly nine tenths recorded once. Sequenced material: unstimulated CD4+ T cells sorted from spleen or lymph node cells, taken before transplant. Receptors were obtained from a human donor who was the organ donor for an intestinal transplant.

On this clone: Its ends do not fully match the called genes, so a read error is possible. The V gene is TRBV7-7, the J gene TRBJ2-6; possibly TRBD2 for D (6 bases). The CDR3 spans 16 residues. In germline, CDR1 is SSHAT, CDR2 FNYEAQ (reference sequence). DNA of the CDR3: TGTGCTAGCACCAATACGGGGGTTGTTGGGGCCAACGTCCTGACTTTC. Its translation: CASTNTGVVGANVLTF.

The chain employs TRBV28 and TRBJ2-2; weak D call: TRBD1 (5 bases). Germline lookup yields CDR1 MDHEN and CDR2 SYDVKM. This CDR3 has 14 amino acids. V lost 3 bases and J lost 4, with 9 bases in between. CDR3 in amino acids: CASSFGRGTGELFF. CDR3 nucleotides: TGTGCCAGCAGTTTTGGTAGGGGCACCGGGGAGCTGTTTTTT.